This T cell receptor (beta chain) is from a study of blood T cell repertoires in COVID-19. Study as a whole: Samples came from the United States, Italy and Spain, spanning acute and convalescent COVID-19.

Looked up from germline, CDR1 is MNHEY and CDR2 is SMNVEV (reference sequence). V lost 5 bases to trimming and J lost 12 bases; unmatched junction nucleotides: 9. CDR3 length: 13 amino acids. Libraries were prepared by immunoSEQ multiplex PCR; TCRdb keeps only in-frame clonotypes and omits some of them. Found here are a few hundred thousand clones, around 91% of them singletons; the top ten hold 0.95% to 1.3%. Among Cohort 3 donors, those recovered had two negative PCRs, clearance, or symptom resolution. V gene TRBV27 combines with J gene TRBJ2-7, with 11 positions matching TRBD2. This TCR derives from a man aged 30-40 years who had recovered from COVID-19. Sequencing was carried out using PBMCs or T cells enriched from blood (not recorded which). This chain's CDR3 is CASSPKTSGMAYF. For the CDR3, the DNA is TGTGCCAGCAGTCCCAAGACTAGCGGGATGGCGTACTTC.